This is a list of T cell receptor beta chains from one sample in a study of cytomegalovirus exposure and HLA in healthy donors. Some clones are missing from TCRdb's copy, which holds only in-frame ones; the method was immunoSEQ multiplex PCR. The sample lists 150,000 or so clones, around three fifths occurring once. Sequenced: PBMCs. These receptors all come from a woman aged 25 to 39 in good health and CMV-seropositive. CDR3s include the opening cysteine and the closing phenylalanine or tryptophan. A D gene is named only where the DNA matches it firmly. Clone size is not always given. Where it is, it says once, few, many or a class for expanded clones.

d_gene	j_gene	v_gene	abundance	CDR3nt	CDR3aa
TRBD1	TRBJ1-1	TRBV5-1	NA	TGCGCCAGCAGCTTACAACCGGGACAGGGTCGAGCTTTCTTT	CASSLQPGQGRAFF
TRBD1	TRBJ2-7	TRBV6-1	NA	TGTGCCAGCAATATGGACAGGTTCGCCTACGGGCAGTACTTC	CASNMDRFAYGQYF
TRBD1	TRBJ1-2	TRBV7-9	once	TGTTCCAGCAGCTTAGCCCGACAGGGCGCTAACTATGGCTACACCTTC	CSSSLARQGANYGYTF
NA	TRBJ2-7	TRBV7-6	NA	TGTGCCAGCAGCTTAGCGTCGGGCGCAGGACTCTACGAGCAGTACTTC	CASSLASGAGLYEQYF
TRBD2	TRBJ2-1	TRBV18	NA	TGTGCCAGCTCACCACAGACTAGCGGGAGGGCCTATGAGCAGTTCTTC	CASSPQTSGRAYEQFF
NA	TRBJ1-2	TRBV5-1	few	TGCGCCAGCAGCTTGGAGGCGGAAGCTAACTATGGCTACACCTTC	CASSLEAEANYGYTF
NA	TRBJ1-1	TRBV5-6	NA	TGTGCCAGCAGCTGGGGCGGGGGGGGCACTGAAGCTTTCTTT	CASSWGGGGTEAFF
TRBD1	TRBJ2-7	TRBV11-2	NA	TGTGCCAGCAGCTTAGCCTCCGGGACAGGGTACCGGGAGCAGTACTTC	CASSLASGTGYREQYF
NA	TRBJ1-4	TRBV4-1	few	TGCGCCAGCAGCCGTGGCGACTCGGGATATGAAAAACTGTTTTTT	CASSRGDSGYEKLFF
NA	TRBJ1-3	TRBV14	NA	TGTGCCAGCAGCCAAGATCGCAGGACTCTGAGAAACACCATATATTTT	CASSQDRRTLRNTIYF
TRBD2	TRBJ2-7	TRBV5-6	few	TGTGCCAGCACTGGGAGCGGGAGCTCCTACGAGCAGTACTTC	CASTGSGSSYEQYF
TRBD2	TRBJ2-5	TRBV4-2	NA	TGTGCCAGCAGCCAAGTAGCTAGCGGGGGGGGGACCCAGTACTTC	CASSQVASGGGTQYF
NA	TRBJ2-5	TRBV5-4	NA	TGTGCCAGCAGCCGCGGTCAAGAACCACAAGAGACCCAGTACTTC	CASSRGQEPQETQYF
TRBD1	TRBJ2-7	TRBV30	NA	TGTGCCTGGAGTGTAGGTGGGACAGGGCTCTACGAGCAGTACTTC	CAWSVGGTGLYEQYF
TRBD2	TRBJ2-3	TRBV6-4	NA	TGTGCCAGCACCCCACTAGCGGGAGGGGCAGATACGCAGTATTTT	CASTPLAGGADTQYF
TRBD1	TRBJ1-5	TRBV5-1	NA	TGCGCCAGCAGCCCGCGGGACAGGGAAAAGGGCGGGAGCAATCAGCCCCAGCATTTT	CASSPRDREKGGSNQPQHF
NA	TRBJ1-1	TRBV2	NA	TGTGCCAGCAGAGACCCTAGAATAGGTACTGAAGCTTTCTTT	CASRDPRIGTEAFF
TRBD2	TRBJ2-2	TRBV7-9	NA	TGTGCCAGCACCCCTGCGGGGGGAGACACCGGGGAGCTGTTTTTT	CASTPAGGDTGELFF
TRBD1	TRBJ1-1	TRBV5-1	NA	TGCGCCAGCAGCTGGGACAGGGGTGAAAAAGCTTTCTTT	CASSWDRGEKAFF
NA	TRBJ2-2	TRBV6-6	NA	TGTGCCAGTACGAGAACCGGGGAGCTGTTTTTT	CASTRTGELFF
NA	TRBJ2-7	TRBV19	NA	TGTGCCAGTAGTAACAGCTACGAGCAGTACTTC	CASSNSYEQYF
NA	TRBJ2-2	TRBV4-2	NA	TGTGCCAGCAGCCAAGATATCCAGCGGTTAAACACCGGGGAGCTGTTTTTT	CASSQDIQRLNTGELFF
TRBD1	TRBJ1-5	TRBV28	NA	TGTGCCAGCAGCCTCCAGGGGGCCGGGAATCAGCCCCAGCATTTT	CASSLQGAGNQPQHF
TRBD2	TRBJ2-7	TRBV5-1	NA	TGCGCCAGCAGCATTGCTAGCGGAGGGTCCTACGAGCAGTACTTC	CASSIASGGSYEQYF